Listed below are T cell receptor beta chains from one sample, sequenced in a study of CD8 T cells in Susac syndrome. TCRdb independently ran MiXCR on the immunoSEQ multiplex PCR reads; one entry per CDR3 protein. Of 130,000 or so distinct CDR3 sequences listed, around 95% are singletons. Material for sequencing was CD4+ T cells from PBMCs. The receptors were gathered from a human donor with multiple sclerosis. Each CDR3 is given with its conserved first and last residue. Fields, in order: J gene, D gene, V gene, CDR3 DNA, CDR3 protein. A D gene is named only where the DNA matches it firmly.

TRBJ2-7 NA TRBV11-2 TGTGCCAGCAGCTTAAGGGGATCGACCCTTCTTCACTACGAGCAGTACTTC CASSLRGSTLLHYEQYF
TRBJ2-3 NA TRBV6-2/TRBV6-3 TGTGCCAGCAGAAGATTCGCAGGGCCCACAGATACGCAGTATTTT CASRRFAGPTDTQYF
TRBJ2-2 NA TRBV9 TGTGCCAGCAGCGTAGAGGGACGGACGAACACCGGGGAGCTGTTTTTT CASSVEGRTNTGELFF
TRBJ2-7 TRBD1 TRBV20-1 TGCAGTGCTAGAGATCTCGACAGGGGGCTCTACGAGCAGTACTTC CSARDLDRGLYEQYF
TRBJ1-2 NA TRBV13 TGTGCCAGCAGCCAAGGGACGGGGAACTATGGCTACACCTTC CASSQGTGNYGYTF
TRBJ2-1 NA TRBV25-1 TGTGCCAGCAGTGTTCGCAGCGGAGGGGCCCGAGAGCAGTTCTTC CASSVRSGGAREQFF
TRBJ2-3 TRBD1 TRBV7-2 TGTGCCAGCAGGACCGGGACAGCGCCTCGGGGCACAGATACGCAGTATTTT CASRTGTAPRGTDTQYF
TRBJ2-3 NA TRBV7-9 TGTGCCAGCAGCTTAGATCCAGGGCGGACAGATACGCAGTATTTT CASSLDPGRTDTQYF
TRBJ1-2 TRBD1 TRBV28 TGTGCCAGCCAGACTAAGACAGGGCCAAATGGCTACACCTTC CASQTKTGPNGYTF
TRBJ2-5 NA TRBV7-2 TGTGCCAGCAGCTTAGAAAGCTGGGGCGGGGCGAGGGAAGAGACCCAGTACTTC CASSLESWGGAREETQYF
TRBJ1-5 NA TRBV29-1 TGCAGCGTTGACATAGGGTTCAATCAGCCCCAGCATTTT CSVDIGFNQPQHF
TRBJ2-7 TRBD1 TRBV30 TGTGCCTGGAGTTCTGGTCCGGGACAGGGCGTACAGTACTTC CAWSSGPGQGVQYF
TRBJ2-7 NA TRBV2 TGTGCCAGCAGTGTCATGAACGAGCAGTACTTC CASSVMNEQYF
TRBJ2-5 NA TRBV14 TGTGCCAGCAGCCAAATGGGGATCCAAGAGACCCAGTACTTC CASSQMGIQETQYF
TRBJ1-2 NA TRBV19 TGTGCCAGTAGTGTCCGGGACACAAGGAAAATCGGCTACACCTTC CASSVRDTRKIGYTF
TRBJ2-5 NA TRBV5-1 TGCGCCAGCAGCGTAGGAGAATACCAAGAGACCCAGTACTTC CASSVGEYQETQYF
TRBJ2-5 NA TRBV20-1 TGCAGTGGCTTTACCCAAGAGACCCAGTACTTC CSGFTQETQYF
TRBJ1-5 NA TRBV29-1 TGCAGCGGTGGGAGCGACAATCAGCCCCAGCATTTT CSGGSDNQPQHF
TRBJ2-7 NA TRBV7-6 TGTGCCAGCAGCCAAACAGGACCGTACGAGCAGTACTTC CASSQTGPYEQYF
TRBJ2-3 NA TRBV29-1 TGCAGCGTTGATGGTGGTGGCACAGATACGCAGTATTTT CSVDGGGTDTQYF
TRBJ2-3 NA TRBV28 TGTGCCAGCAGTTTACATCTAAGGGCAGACACAGATACGCAGTATTTT CASSLHLRADTDTQYF
TRBJ2-1 TRBD2 TRBV11-2 TGTGCCAGCAGCTTAGAGCTAGCGGGAGAGTTGTTCTTC CASSLELAGELFF
TRBJ2-6 TRBD1 TRBV15 TGTGCCACCAGCACAGGGGGCTCTGGGGCCAACGTCCTGACTTTC CATSTGGSGANVLTF
TRBJ1-4 NA TRBV29-1 TGCAGCGTTTCCATCTCGGGCTTTAATGAAAAACTGTTTTTT CSVSISGFNEKLFF
TRBJ1-2 NA TRBV15 TGTGCCACCAGCAGAGATCCCCAGGGAAGTGGCTACACCTTC CATSRDPQGSGYTF
TRBJ1-5 NA TRBV28 TGTGCCAGCAGTTTTGGGCAGCCCCAGCATTTT CASSFGQPQHF